This T cell receptor beta chain derives from a study of T cells in Graves' hyperthyroidism and ophthalmopathy. Study conclusions and caveats: Researchers found most expanded thyroid clonotypes above 0.001 in blood as well.

In patients aged 18 to 65, hyperthyroidism was newly diagnosed, with duration under 2 months. What was amplified from RNA transcripts were TCR beta CDR3 regions. The study used the HTBI primer set for a first-round RT-PCR of the TCR CDR3. TCRdb re-derived calls from the multiplex PCR reads in MiXCR, one entry per CDR3 protein. The sample includes some 420,000 distinct CDR3 sequences, roughly 13% of them seen just once. Remarks on this clonotype: Its matching antigen is unknown.

The length of the CDR3 is 14 residues. Germline V gene sequence: CDR1 MNHEY, CDR2 SMNVEV (reference sequence). V shed 4 bases, J shed 2 bases, and the junction held 4 bases outside the gene matches. The sequenced sample was blood. The chain joins TRBV27 to TRBJ2-7; 8 positions agree with TRBD1. The clonotype originates from a woman younger than 35 with Graves' hyperthyroidism. As DNA, the CDR3 is TGTGCCAGCAGTTCGCGACAGGGGACCTACGAGCAGTACTTC. Its translation is CASSSRQGTYEQYF.